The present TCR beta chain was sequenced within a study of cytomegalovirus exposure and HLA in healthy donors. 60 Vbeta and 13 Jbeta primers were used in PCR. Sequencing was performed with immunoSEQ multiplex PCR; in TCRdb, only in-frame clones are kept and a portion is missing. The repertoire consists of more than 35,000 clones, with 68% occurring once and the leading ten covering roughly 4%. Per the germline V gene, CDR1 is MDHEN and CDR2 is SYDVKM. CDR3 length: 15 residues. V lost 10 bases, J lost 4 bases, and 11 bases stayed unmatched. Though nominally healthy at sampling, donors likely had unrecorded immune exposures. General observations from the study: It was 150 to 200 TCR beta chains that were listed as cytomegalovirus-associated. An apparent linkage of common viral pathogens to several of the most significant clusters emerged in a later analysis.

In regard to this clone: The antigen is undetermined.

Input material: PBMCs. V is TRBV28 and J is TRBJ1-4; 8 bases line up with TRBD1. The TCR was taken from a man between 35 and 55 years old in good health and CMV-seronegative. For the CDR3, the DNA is TGTGCCACCTCCTCAGGGGGCGTCGGTAATGAAAAACTGTTTTTT. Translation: CATSSGGVGNEKLFF.